This T cell receptor beta chain comes out of a study of radiotherapy plus CTLA-4 blockade in lung cancer. For the study at large: Disease control was achieved by around 33% of patients, and objective responses by 18%.

Notes on the study in general: Among reported predictors of response, early blood T cell clone dynamics with interferon-beta performed best. Following radiotherapy plus ipilimumab, tumor-derived TCR clones expanded in the blood.

Focal radiation plus CTLA-4 blockade with ipilimumab was given to patients with chemo-refractory metastatic non-small-cell lung cancer. The V end was cut by 5 bases, the J end by 8 bases, with 13 bases between. The length of the CDR3 is 14 residues. Per germline, CDR1 MNHNS and CDR2 SASEGT. The table came from immunoSEQ multiplex PCR; TCRdb's copy has only in-frame clones and leaves some out. The sample has tens of thousands of clones; less than 85% are singletons. Remarks on this clone: Antigen: not known.

This clonotype was obtained from a human donor with non-small cell lung cancer who had stable disease on radiotherapy plus ipilimumab. The V call is TRBV6-1, the J call TRBJ1-6; TRBD1 might be the D (6 bases). Sequences were derived from peripheral blood, sampled from a patient treated with radiotherapy plus ipilimumab. CDR3 in DNA: TGTGCCAGCAGTCGGACAGACCTCGATTCACCCCTCCACTTT. As protein: CASSRTDLDSPLHF.